These 11 T cell receptor beta chains came from one sample sequenced in a study of CD8+ T cells in alopecia areata (dated by TCRdb to about 2018). The library relied on the immunoSEQ multiplex PCR assay. For TCR sequencing, RNA was extracted from every sample and reverse transcribed into cDNA to serve as template. TCRdb limited this immuneACCESS table to in-frame rearrangements with V and J called. A share of clones is missing; checked studies link under half to unresolved V genes, and the rest is unexplained. Within this sample are over 150,000 clones, with 55% to 75% of them counted one time only. Around 14% of the sample belongs to the ten largest clones. Sample time point, as interpreted from the label and publication: 20 to 30 weeks on oral tofacitinib. The treatment or condition label for this specimen denotes: oral pan-JAK inhibitor, 5-10 mg twice daily. The material was CD4+ T cells sorted from blood, obtained at week 24, from a patient treated with tofacitinib. The receptors shown here come from a human donor with alopecia areata.

The rearrangement uses TRBV30 and TRBJ2-7; D gene unclear. V was pared by 0 bases and J by 3 bases, with 9 bases between. The CDR3 consists of 13 residues. Per the germline V gene, CDR1 is GTSNPN and CDR2 is SVGIG (reference sequence). This CDR3 reads CAWSVTPIYEQYF. CDR3 nucleotide sequence: TGTGCCTGGAGTGTTACCCCTATCTACGAGCAGTACTTC.

The gene calls are TRBV4-2 and TRBJ2-1; possibly TRBD1 for D (5 bases). The germline V gene encodes CDR1 LGHNA and CDR2 YNFKEQ. This CDR3 contains 13 residues. The V and J ends lost 0 bases and 6 bases respectively, with 6 bases between them. CDR3 loop: CASSQDGANEQFF. CDR3 coding DNA: TGTGCCAGCAGCCAAGATGGGGCCAATGAGCAGTTCTTC.

The count of this clone is one. The chain uses TRBV9 and TRBJ1-1; D remains ambiguous. CDR1 SGDLS and CDR2 YYNGEE come from the germline V gene. V gave up 2 bases and J gave up 3 bases, with 5 bases separating them. This CDR3 is built from 12 residues. The CDR3 protein is CASSVKDTEAFF. The CDR3 nucleotides are TGTGCCAGCAGCGTTAAGGACACTGAAGCTTTCTTT.

This chain links TRBV29-1 with TRBJ1-2; the match to TRBD1 covers 8 bases. V dropped 6 bases and J dropped 7; count of bases not matched to a gene: 10. Germline CDR1 is SQVTM and CDR2 is ANQGSEA. The length of the CDR3 is 13 residues. The CDR3: CSVRQDRVSGYTF. The CDR3 DNA sequence: TGCAGCGTCAGGCAGGACAGGGTCTCTGGCTACACCTTC.

This clone was counted between two and nine times. The gene calls are TRBV6-1 and TRBJ2-5, with a weak D call TRBD1 (6 bases). From germline, CDR1 is MNHNS and CDR2 SASEGT. The V end was cut by 4 bases, the J end by 2 bases, with 8 bases between. This CDR3 has 13 amino acids. CDR3 sequence: CASSGTAQETQYF. The CDR3 DNA sequence: TGTGCCAGCAGTGGGACAGCACAAGAGACCCAGTACTTC.

The sample holds many counts of this clone. The same CDR3 can be traced to other DNA sequences in this sample. The V call is TRBV6-6, the J call TRBJ1-5, with D hard to call. Trimming left V 0 bases short and J 3 bases short, with 6 bases between. This CDR3 spans 14 amino acids. Germline V gene sequence: CDR1 MNHNY, CDR2 SVGAGI (reference sequence). CDR3 nucleotides: TGTGCCAGCAGTTACTCAGTGACCAATCAGCCCCAGCATTTT. This encodes CASSYSVTNQPQHF.

The chain employs TRBV4-1 and TRBJ1-1; TRBD1 matches 10 bases. The V gene's germline CDR1 is MGHRA and CDR2 YSYEKL. The trim removed 4 bases at V and 2 bases at J, leaving 10 bases unmatched. CDR3 length equals 17 residues. The CDR3 bases are TGCGCCAGCAGCCGGGGACAGGGGCCCGGCCCCAACACTGAAGCTTTCTTT. Translated: CASSRGQGPGPNTEAFF.

The J gene is TRBJ2-7, the V gene TRBV29-1; no firm D call. The CDR3 loop spans 13 amino acids. V lost 6 bases and J 5 bases, leaving 17 bases between the germline ends. CDR1 and CDR2 (germline): SQVTM, ANQGSEA. The CDR3 DNA sequence: TGCAGCGTCGCAAAGAGGACCGAAAACGAGCAGTACTTC. Encoded protein: CSVAKRTENEQYF.

V gene TRBV2 combines with J gene TRBJ2-7, with D possibly called TRBD1 or TRBD2 (6 bases each). The CDR3 has 14 amino acids. Germline V gene lookup returns CDR1 SNHLY and CDR2 FYNNEI. Trimming removed 8 bases from V and 3 bases from J, with 17 bases in between. The CDR3: CASGMAGQDYEQYF. Here the CDR3 DNA reads TGTGCCAGCGGGATGGCGGGACAAGACTACGAGCAGTACTTC.

The chain combines TRBV4-1 with TRBJ2-5, with 11 bases that match TRBD2. Unmatched junction bases numbered 4, after V lost 4 bases and J lost 3 bases. Germline assignment: CDR1 MGHRA and CDR2 YSYEKL. This CDR3 contains 15 residues. The chain's CDR3 is CASSLSGGAEETQYF. As DNA, the CDR3 is TGCGCCAGCAGCCTTAGCGGGGGGGCTGAAGAGACCCAGTACTTC.

V gene TRBV6-5 combines with J gene TRBJ1-1; no clear D gene. This CDR3 region has 13 residues. Germline values: CDR1 MNHEY, CDR2 SVGAGI. Deletions cut 6 bases from V and 2 bases from J, with 10 bases between. CDR3: CASRPHTNTEAFF. CDR3 bases: TGTGCCAGCAGACCACATACAAACACTGAAGCTTTCTTT.